This TCR beta chain was sequenced during a study of Ad26.COV2.S vaccination and SARS-CoV-2 variants. Study background: Ad26.COV2.S, an intramuscular injection, was given once or twice 56 days apart.

Produced via immunoSEQ multiplex PCR; TCRdb's table is partial and in-frame only. Of 300,000 to 450,000 clones in the sample, about 85% were seen once. Documented treatment: about 20 received Ad26.COV2.S at low or high dose, single or two shots; 5 received placebo; per-sample allocation not given. At day 63 after the first vaccine or placebo injection, samples were drawn. V lost 4 bases and J lost 6, with 17 bases in between. Germline V lookup: CDR1 SGHTA, CDR2 FQGNSA. The CDR3 has 15 residues. The material was peripheral blood, obtained in a trial of Ad26.COV2.S vaccine versus placebo. This chain joins TRBV7-2 and TRBJ2-3; D unresolved. The sequence derives from a person aged 18-60 years who received the Ad26.COV2.S COVID-19 vaccine or a placebo. The CDR3 DNA reads as TGTGCCAGCAGCTCAGGCGTTGGGTTCCGGGATACGCAGTATTTT. Translating it yields CASSSGVGFRDTQYF.